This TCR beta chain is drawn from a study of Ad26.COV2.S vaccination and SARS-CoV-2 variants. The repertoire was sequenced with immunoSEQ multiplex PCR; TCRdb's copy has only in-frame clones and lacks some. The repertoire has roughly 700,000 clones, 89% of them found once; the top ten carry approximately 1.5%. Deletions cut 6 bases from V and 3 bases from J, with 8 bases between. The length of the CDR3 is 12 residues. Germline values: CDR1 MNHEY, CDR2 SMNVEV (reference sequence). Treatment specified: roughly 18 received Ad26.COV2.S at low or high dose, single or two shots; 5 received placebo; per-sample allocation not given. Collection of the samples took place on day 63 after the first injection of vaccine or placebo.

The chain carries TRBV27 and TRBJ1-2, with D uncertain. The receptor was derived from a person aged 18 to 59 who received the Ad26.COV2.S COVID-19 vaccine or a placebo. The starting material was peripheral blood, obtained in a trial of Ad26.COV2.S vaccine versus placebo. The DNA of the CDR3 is TGTGCCAGCAGACGGGAAGACTATGGCTACACCTTC. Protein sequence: CASRREDYGYTF.